This TCR beta chain was observed in a study of blood T cell repertoires in COVID-19. About the research overall: Acute-phase and convalescent COVID-19 samples originated in the United States, Italy and Spain. Sample material is recorded as cDNA or gDNA derived from T cells, B-cell-depleted T cells, or PBMCs.

In the original processing: Amplification of reference gene primers provided the estimated nucleated cell counts. Profiled with immunoSEQ multiplex PCR; TCRdb holds only in-frame clones, not every one. That table is the source of V, J and clone size, and D and trimming were worked out from the DNA. Of 100,000 to 150,000 clones in the sample, approximately 82% were seen once. Trimming removed 6 bases from V and 3 bases from J; junction bases left unmatched: 10. This CDR3 region has 15 residues. Germline loops: CDR1 MNHEY, CDR2 SVGAGI. This TCR derives from a man aged 35-49 years with active or convalescent COVID-19. The gene calls are TRBV6-5 and TRBJ2-7, with 8 bases matching TRBD1. The specimen sequenced was peripheral blood. In DNA, the CDR3 is TGTGCCAGCAGAAACTTAGACAGGGGCGACTACGAGCAGTACTTC. Translated, it gives CASRNLDRGDYEQYF.